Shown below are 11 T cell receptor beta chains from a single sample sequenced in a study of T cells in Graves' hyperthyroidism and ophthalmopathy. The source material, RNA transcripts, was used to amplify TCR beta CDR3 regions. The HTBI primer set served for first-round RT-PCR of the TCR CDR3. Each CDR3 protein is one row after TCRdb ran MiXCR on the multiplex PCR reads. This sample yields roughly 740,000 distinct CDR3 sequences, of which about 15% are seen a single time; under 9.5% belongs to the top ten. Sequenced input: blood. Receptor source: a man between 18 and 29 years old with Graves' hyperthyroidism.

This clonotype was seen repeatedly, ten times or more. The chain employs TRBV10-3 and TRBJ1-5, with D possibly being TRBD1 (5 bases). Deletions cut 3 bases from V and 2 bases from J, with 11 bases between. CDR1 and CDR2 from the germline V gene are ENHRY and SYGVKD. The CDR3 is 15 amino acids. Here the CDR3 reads CAISDTGDGNQPQHF. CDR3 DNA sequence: TGTGCCATCAGTGATACCGGGGACGGCAATCAGCCCCAGCATTTT.

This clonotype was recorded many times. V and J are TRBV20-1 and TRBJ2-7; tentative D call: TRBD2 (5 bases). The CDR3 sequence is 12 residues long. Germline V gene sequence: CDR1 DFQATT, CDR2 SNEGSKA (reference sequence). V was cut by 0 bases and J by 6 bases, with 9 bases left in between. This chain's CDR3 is CSARDGRGEQYF. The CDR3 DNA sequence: TGCAGTGCTAGAGATGGCCGGGGCGAGCAGTACTTC.

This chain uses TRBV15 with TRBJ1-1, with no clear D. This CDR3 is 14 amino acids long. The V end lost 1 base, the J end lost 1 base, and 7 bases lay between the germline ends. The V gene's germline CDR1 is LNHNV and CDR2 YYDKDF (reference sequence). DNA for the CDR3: TGTGCCACCAGCAGAGGGGTTACGAACACTGAAGCTTTCTTT. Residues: CATSRGVTNTEAFF.

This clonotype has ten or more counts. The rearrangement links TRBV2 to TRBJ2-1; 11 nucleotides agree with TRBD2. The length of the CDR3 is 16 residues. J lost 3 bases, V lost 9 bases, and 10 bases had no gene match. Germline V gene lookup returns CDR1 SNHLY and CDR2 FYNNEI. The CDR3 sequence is CARTTGTSGHYNEQFF. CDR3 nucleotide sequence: TGTGCCAGAACAACCGGGACTAGCGGTCACTACAATGAGCAGTTCTTC.

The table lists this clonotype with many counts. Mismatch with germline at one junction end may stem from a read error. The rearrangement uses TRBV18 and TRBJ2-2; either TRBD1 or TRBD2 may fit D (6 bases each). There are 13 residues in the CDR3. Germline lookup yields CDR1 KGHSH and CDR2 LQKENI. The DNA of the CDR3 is TGTGCCAGCTCACCGCGGGACACGGGGGAGCTGTTTTTT. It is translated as CASSPRDTGELFF.

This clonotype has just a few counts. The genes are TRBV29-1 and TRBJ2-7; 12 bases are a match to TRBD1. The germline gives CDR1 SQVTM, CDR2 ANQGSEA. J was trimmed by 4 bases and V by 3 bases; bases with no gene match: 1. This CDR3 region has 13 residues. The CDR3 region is CSVEGQGAYEQYF. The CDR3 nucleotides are TGCAGCGTTGAGGGACAGGGGGCTTACGAGCAGTACTTC.

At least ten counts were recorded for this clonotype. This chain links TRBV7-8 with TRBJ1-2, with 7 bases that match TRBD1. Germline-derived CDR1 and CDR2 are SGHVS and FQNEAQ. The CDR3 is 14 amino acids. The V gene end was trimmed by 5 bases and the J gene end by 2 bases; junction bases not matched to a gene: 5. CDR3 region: CASSARQGNYGYTF. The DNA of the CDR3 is TGTGCCAGCAGCGCCAGACAGGGAAACTATGGCTACACCTTC. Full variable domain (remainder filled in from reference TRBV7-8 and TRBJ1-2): GAGVSQSPRYKVAKRGQDVALRCDPISGHVSLFWYQQALGQGPEFLTYFQNEAQLDKSGLPSDRFFAERPEGSVSTLKIQRTQQEDSAVYLCASSARQGNYGYTFGSGTRLTVV.

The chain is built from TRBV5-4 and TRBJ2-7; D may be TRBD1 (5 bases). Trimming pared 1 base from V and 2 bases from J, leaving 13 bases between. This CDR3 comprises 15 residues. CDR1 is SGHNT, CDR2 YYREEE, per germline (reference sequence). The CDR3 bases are TGTGCCAGCAGCTTGTGGGCAGGGCCTGCCTACGAGCAGTACTTC. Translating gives CASSLWAGPAYEQYF.

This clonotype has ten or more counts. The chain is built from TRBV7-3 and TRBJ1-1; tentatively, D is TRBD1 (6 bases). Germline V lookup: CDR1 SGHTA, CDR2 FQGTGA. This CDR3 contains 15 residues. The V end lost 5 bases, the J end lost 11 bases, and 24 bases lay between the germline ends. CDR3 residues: CASSPTSGGGGGAFF. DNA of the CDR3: TGTGCCAGCAGCCCTACCTCGGGGGGGGGCGGGGGTGCTTTCTTT.

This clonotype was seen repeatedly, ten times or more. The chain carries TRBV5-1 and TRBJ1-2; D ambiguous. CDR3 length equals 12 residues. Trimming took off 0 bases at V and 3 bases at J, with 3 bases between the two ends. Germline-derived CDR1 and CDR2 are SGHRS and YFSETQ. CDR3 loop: CASSLDDYGYTF. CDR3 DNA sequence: TGCGCCAGCAGCTTGGATGACTATGGCTACACCTTC.

The CDR3: CASSLRQGSYYGYTF. CDR3 sequence (DNA): TGTGCCAGCAGCCTACGACAGGGTTCATACTATGGCTACACCTTC. This chain links TRBV5-4 with TRBJ1-2; TRBD1 matches 7 bases. Trimming took 4 bases from V and 3 from J; bases not matched to a gene: 9. Per the germline V gene, CDR1 is SGHNT and CDR2 is YYREEE (reference sequence). This CDR3 has 15 residues.